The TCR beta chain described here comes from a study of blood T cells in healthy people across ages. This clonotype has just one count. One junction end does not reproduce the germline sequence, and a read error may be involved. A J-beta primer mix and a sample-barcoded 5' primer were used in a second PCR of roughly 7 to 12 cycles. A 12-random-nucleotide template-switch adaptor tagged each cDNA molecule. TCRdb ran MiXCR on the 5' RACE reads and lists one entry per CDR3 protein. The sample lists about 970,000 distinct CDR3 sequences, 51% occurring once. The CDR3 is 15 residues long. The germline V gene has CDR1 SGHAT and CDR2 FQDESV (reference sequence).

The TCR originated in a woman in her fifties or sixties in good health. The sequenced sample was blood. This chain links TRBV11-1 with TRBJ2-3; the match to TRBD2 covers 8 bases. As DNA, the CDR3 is TGTGCCAGCAGCCGAGTAGGACTAGCCACAGATACGCGGTATTTT. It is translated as CASSRVGLATDTRYF.